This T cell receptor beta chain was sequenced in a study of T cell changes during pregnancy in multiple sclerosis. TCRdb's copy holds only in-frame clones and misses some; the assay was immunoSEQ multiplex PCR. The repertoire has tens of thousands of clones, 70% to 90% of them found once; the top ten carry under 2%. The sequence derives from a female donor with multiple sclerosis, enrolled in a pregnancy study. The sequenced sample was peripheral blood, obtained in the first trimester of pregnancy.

CDR3 sequence reads: CASSVVRGDYNEQFF. The CDR3 bases are TGTGCCAGCAGCGTAGTCAGGGGGGACTACAATGAGCAGTTCTTC. This chain links TRBV9 with TRBJ2-1; D perhaps matches TRBD1 (7 bases). Germline V lookup: CDR1 SGDLS, CDR2 YYNGEE. Between the trimmed V and J ends, which lost 0 bases and 3 bases, there was a span of 10 bases. The CDR3 has 15 amino acids.